The T cell receptor (beta chain) under discussion was sequenced for a study of blood T cells in healthy people across ages. Overall study findings and caveats: Long-lived and aged donors differed, with more naive CD4+ cells and higher diversity in the long-lived.

With regard to this clonotype: As yet, its antigen is unknown.

Next came a second PCR, run for about 7 to 12 cycles, which used a sample-barcoded 5' primer along with a J-beta primer mix. From the 5' RACE reads, TCRdb called clonotypes with MiXCR, one entry per CDR3 protein. Of about 1.5 million distinct CDR3 sequences in the sample, roughly two fifths were seen once. The CDR3 has 20 amino acids. Trimming pared 3 bases from V and 6 bases from J, leaving 30 bases between. Germline CDR1 SGHTA, CDR2 FQGNSA. The receptor's source is a woman younger than 30 in good health. The rearrangement uses TRBV7-2 and TRBJ2-1; possibly TRBD1 or TRBD2 for D (6 bases each). Sequenced sample: blood. DNA of the CDR3: TGTGCCAGCAGCTTTATTAATTGGGCCTTACAGGGAAGGAGGGCCAATGAGCAGTTCTTC. It yields the protein CASSFINWALQGRRANEQFF.